The 13 T cell receptor beta chains below come from one sample, sequenced in a study of blood T cell repertoires in COVID-19. Libraries were prepared by immunoSEQ multiplex PCR; TCRdb keeps only in-frame clonotypes and omits some of them. The sample carries roughly 100,000 clones, roughly 88% recorded once. What was sequenced was peripheral blood. These receptor sequences come from a human donor in a cohort sampled during active COVID-19.

V usage is TRBV6-1 and J usage is TRBJ2-5; 11 bases match TRBD2. V shed 2 bases, J shed 2 bases, and the junction held 1 base outside the gene matches. There are 15 residues in the CDR3. Per the germline V gene, CDR1 is MNHNS and CDR2 is SASEGT. The CDR3 nucleotides are TGTGCCAGCAGTGAAACTAGCGGGAGACAAGAGACCCAGTACTTC. This gives the protein CASSETSGRQETQYF.

The J gene is TRBJ2-7, the V gene TRBV5-4; 8 bases fit TRBD2. The CDR3 sequence is 16 residues long. The V gene's germline CDR1 is SGHNT and CDR2 YYREEE (reference sequence). J gave up 6 bases and V 4 bases, and 15 bases lay outside the gene matches. The CDR3 protein is CASSPAGGTRSGEQYF. Written as DNA, the CDR3 is TGTGCCAGCAGCCCCGCTGGGGGGACTAGATCGGGCGAGCAGTACTTC. Together with reference TRBV5-4 and TRBJ2-7, the CDR3 gives the full variable domain: ETGVTQSPTHLIKTRGQQVTLRCSSQSGHNTVSWYQQALGQGPQFIFQYYREEENGRGNFPPRFSGLQFPNYSSELNVNALELDDSALYLCASSPAGGTRSGEQYFGPGTRLTVT.

This clone was recorded a few times. This chain joins TRBV5-4 and TRBJ2-3; a possible D gene is TRBD2 (6 bases). CDR1 and CDR2 from the germline V gene are SGHNT and YYREEE (reference sequence). V was shortened by 2 bases and J by 0 bases, with 13 bases between the two germline ends. This CDR3 contains 16 residues. Written as DNA, the CDR3 is TGTGCCAGCAGCTTTCGACTAGATTCTAGCACAGATACGCAGTATTTT. Its translation: CASSFRLDSSTDTQYF.

The rearrangement joins TRBV10-2 to TRBJ2-3; 9 bases map to TRBD2. CDR1 and CDR2 from the germline V gene are WSHSY and SAAADI. The length of the CDR3 is 14 residues. The J segment lost 1 base and the V segment lost 7 bases, leaving 3 bases of the junction unmatched. This CDR3 is CASNPSGGTDTQYF. For the CDR3, the DNA is TGCGCCAGCAATCCTAGCGGGGGCACAGATACGCAGTATTTT.

On this clone itself: A junction boundary mismatches the germline segment, possibly from a read error. The genes are TRBV4-1 and TRBJ2-7, with 7 bases fitting TRBD1. Germline loops: CDR1 MGHRA, CDR2 YSYEKL. The CDR3 sequence is 14 residues long. Here the CDR3 DNA reads TGCGCCAGCAGCCAGTCTATGAACCGACAGGGCGGTGACTTC. This codes for CASSQSMNRQGGDF.

This clone was seen just once. This sequence joins TRBV28 and TRBJ1-1, with 8 bases that match TRBD1. J was trimmed by 4 bases and V by 2 bases; bases with no gene match: 0. The CDR3 has 13 amino acids. CDR1 is MDHEN, CDR2 SYDVKM, per germline. CDR3 sequence: CASSLQGATEAFF. In nucleotides, the CDR3 is TGTGCCAGCAGTTTACAGGGGGCCACTGAAGCTTTCTTT. Together with reference TRBV28 and TRBJ1-1, the CDR3 gives the full variable domain: DVKVTQSSRYLVKRTGEKVFLECVQDMDHENMFWYRQDPGLGLRLIYFSYDVKMKEKGDIPEGYSVSREKKERFSLILESASTNQTSMYLCASSLQGATEAFFGQGTRLTVV.

The V call is TRBV5-1, the J call TRBJ2-7; D unresolved. V was clipped by 0 bases and J by 2 bases, with 3 bases between them. Germline V gives CDR1 SGHRS, CDR2 YFSETQ. This CDR3 is built from 12 residues. The CDR3 spells CASSLGAYEQYF. In DNA form, the CDR3 reads TGCGCCAGCAGCTTGGGAGCCTACGAGCAGTACTTC.

The chain couples TRBV3-1 (or the pseudogene TRBV3-2) to TRBJ1-5, with TRBD1 matching over 7 bases. The V gene end was trimmed by 1 base and the J gene end by 6 bases; junction bases not matched to a gene: 3. The CDR3 is 14 amino acids. Germline V lookup: CDR1 LGHDT, CDR2 YNNKEL (reference sequence). The DNA for the CDR3 is TGTGCCAGCAGCCAAGGAGGGGGCGTTCAGCCCCAGCATTTT. This codes for CASSQGGGVQPQHF.

The chain carries TRBV6-5 and TRBJ2-3; TRBD2 matches at 11 bases. V shed 0 bases, J shed 5 bases, and the junction held 4 bases outside the gene matches. This CDR3 has 16 residues. Germline values: CDR1 MNHEY, CDR2 SVGAGI. CDR3 coding DNA: TGTGCCAGCAGTTACTCACTAGCGGGAGCGGTAGATACGCAGTATTTT. Its protein product is CASSYSLAGAVDTQYF.

This CDR3 is CASSLMAGGNNEQFF. In nucleotides, the CDR3 is TGTGCCAGCAGTTTGATGGCGGGAGGGAACAATGAGCAGTTCTTC. V and J are TRBV28 and TRBJ2-1, with 9 positions matching TRBD2. This CDR3 comprises 15 residues. The germline gives CDR1 MDHEN, CDR2 SYDVKM. V was pared by 3 bases and J by 5 bases, with 5 bases of the junction left unmatched.

V usage is TRBV28 and J usage is TRBJ1-5; TRBD1 agrees at 10 bases. The germline gives CDR1 MDHEN, CDR2 SYDVKM. With V trimmed by 5 bases and J by 7 bases, 11 bases remained unmatched. The CDR3 length is 16 residues. In nucleotides, the CDR3 is TGTGCCAGCAGTATAATACGGGACAGGGGTTTACAGCCCCAGCATTTT. It specifies CASSIIRDRGLQPQHF.

V usage is TRBV5-4 and J usage is TRBJ2-7, with 8 bases lining up with TRBD2. Trimming took 1 base from V and 0 from J; bases not matched to a gene: 9. This CDR3 has 17 amino acids. Germline V gene lookup returns CDR1 SGHNT and CDR2 YYREEE (reference sequence). The CDR3 DNA is TGTGCCAGCAGCTTGCCCCGGGGGGGGATGAGCTCCTACGAGCAGTACTTC. This gives the protein CASSLPRGGMSSYEQYF.

The V gene is TRBV24-1, the J gene TRBJ2-1; a possible D gene is TRBD1 (5 bases). The CDR3 totals 15 residues. In germline, CDR1 is KGHDR, CDR2 SFDVKD. The V and J ends lost 4 bases and 6 bases respectively, with 15 bases between them. DNA for the CDR3: TGTGCCACCAGTGACTATCTTACAGGAGTCAATGAGCAGTTCTTC. This translates into CATSDYLTGVNEQFF.